The clone carrying this T cell receptor beta chain came up a few times. Its specificity is not known. In germline, CDR1 is SNHLY, CDR2 FYNNEI. Trimming pared 7 bases from V and 3 bases from J, leaving 22 bases between. The CDR3 runs 17 residues. Both 60 Vbeta primers and 13 Jbeta primers went into the PCR. Assay used: immunoSEQ multiplex PCR; TCRdb lists only in-frame clones, some missing. Among some 150,000 clones listed, approximately 90% were seen once. This entry is derived from a study of cytomegalovirus exposure and HLA in healthy donors. Regarding the study as a whole: The study labeled more than 150 TCR beta chains cytomegalovirus-associated. Later on, an analysis tied about 17,000 TCR beta sequences to HLA alleles at 0.05 false discovery rate. Most TCR beta V segments were productive about 87% or about 30% of the time in an earlier analysis. Reportedly, cytomegalovirus status was diagnosed with high sensitivity and specificity.

Material for sequencing was PBMCs. The chain has TRBV2 and TRBJ1-3; tentatively, D is TRBD1 (6 bases). This clonotype was sampled from a young woman in good health and CMV-seronegative. CDR3 loop: CASTIYQGPGVGNTIYF. The DNA for the CDR3 is TGTGCCAGCACTATTTATCAGGGGCCTGGGGTTGGAAACACCATATATTTT.